A single sample gave rise to the 16 T cell receptor delta chains below, sequenced in a study of Vδ1+ human thymocytes. Findings of the study overall: In the thymus, TRG and TRD repertoires looked highly polyclonal with Gaussian CDR3 lengths.

Extracted RNA was reverse transcribed into cDNA. Multiplex PCR used pooled V-gene forward primers and a constant-region reverse primer to amplify CDR3s. TCRdb fed the multiplex PCR reads into CATT to redo clone calling. The repertoire holds about 25,000 delta-chain clones, with about 7.4% as singletons. Their cognate antigens are unknown. Sequencing input: Vdelta1+ gamma-delta thymocytes from the thymus. Indicated subset: FACS-sorted CD3+ TCRalphabeta- TCRVdelta1+ TCRVdelta2- thymocytes. The receptors derive from a girl in the first two years of life who had congenital heart surgery.

V usage is TRDV1 and J usage is TRDJ1; D is ambiguous. Assignment of the J gene here rests on matching the DNA to germline, because TCRdb gives none. V was pared by 1 base and J by 1 base, with 19 bases between. Germline CDR1 reads TSWWSYY; CDR2 reads QGS. The CDR3 sequence is 18 residues long. This chain's CDR3 is CALGERGDGTLCTDKLIF. CDR3 DNA: TGTGCTCTTGGGGAACGCGGCGATGGGACCCTTTGCACCGATAAACTCATCTTT.

This sequence joins TRDV1 and TRDJ1; no definite D call. Looked up from germline, CDR1 is TSWWSYY and CDR2 is QGS. There are 11 residues in the CDR3. The ends were cut back, 4 bases at V and 7 bases at J, with 7 bases in the middle. CDR3 sequence: CALGAPVKLIF. DNA of the CDR3: TGTGCTCTTGGGGCCCCCGTTAAACTCATCTTT.

Without a V gene call, the J gene is given as TRDJ2; TRDD3 reflects the table's D call only, with no check against the DNA. The CDR3 covers 22 residues. CDR3 protein: CALGELPGRMYWGIRGIAQLFF. The CDR3 bases are TGTGCTCTTGGGGAACTTCCGGGCCGTATGTACTGGGGGATACGAGGAATTGCACAACTCTTCTTT.

This clone was seen only a few times. The J gene is TRDJ1, the V gene TRDV1; D could derive from TRDD2 or TRDD3 (5 bases each). CDR1 TSWWSYY and CDR2 QGS come from the germline V gene. V lost 2 bases and J 0 bases, leaving 22 bases between the germline ends. The CDR3 totals 19 residues. CDR3 in DNA: TGTGCTCTTGGGGAAGGGTTCCTCGGGATGGGTACCGACACCGATAAACTCATCTTT. It specifies CALGEGFLGMGTDTDKLIF.

No V gene call is available, although the J gene is TRDJ1; the table's TRDD3 call for D was not verified on the DNA. The CDR3 length is 18 residues. The CDR3 coding sequence is TGTGCTCTTGGGGAACTTAAAGACCACGTTGTACAAGCCGATAAACTCATCTTT. Translation: CALGELKDHVVQADKLIF.

As concerns this clone: A read error is possible here, since a much larger clone lies one base away. The sample holds other DNA sequences that translate to the same CDR3. The rearrangement joins TRDV2 to TRDJ1; 7 bases match TRDD3. Trimming at V came to 3 bases and at J to 1 base, leaving 10 bases not matched to a gene. CDR1 and CDR2 from the germline V gene are GEAIGNYY and EKD. The CDR3 length is 16 residues. The CDR3 region is CACDLRNWGPTDKLIF. DNA for the CDR3: TGTGCCTGTGACCTCCGCAACTGGGGACCCACCGATAAACTCATCTTT.

The chain employs TRDV1 and TRDJ1; TRDD3 matches 7 bases. Germline V lookup: CDR1 TSWWSYY, CDR2 QGS. Unmatched junction bases numbered 15, after V lost 5 bases and J lost 0 bases. This CDR3 contains 18 residues. The CDR3 DNA reads as TGTGCTCTTGGGCCCCGCAGTTTGGGGATATGGGACACCGATAAACTCATCTTT. Protein: CALGPRSLGIWDTDKLIF.

This clone was seen only a few times. This chain joins TRDV1 and TRDJ1; 13 bases map to TRDD3. V lost 1 base to trimming and J lost 5 bases; unmatched junction nucleotides: 10. The CDR3 sequence is 18 residues long. CDR1 and CDR2 (germline): TSWWSYY, QGS. CDR3: CALGEQRRDWGIRDKLIF. CDR3 in DNA: TGTGCTCTTGGGGAACAGCGCCGAGACTGGGGGATACGAGATAAACTCATCTTT.

This clone was detected only a few times. This chain connects TRDV1 to TRDJ1, with 11 nucleotides matching TRDD3. The CDR3 loop spans 25 amino acids. The junction had 32 bases not matched to a gene; V was cut back by 5 bases and J by 0 bases. CDR1 TSWWSYY and CDR2 QGS come from the germline V gene. The CDR3 nucleotides are TGTGCTCTTGGGCCTTCCGGTTGTGGCCCATTGAGCGGTGGGGGATACGCCGCGTACACCGATAAACTCATCTTT. Its translation: CALGPSGCGPLSGGGYAAYTDKLIF.

The table lists this clone with a few counts. The chain couples TRDV1 to TRDJ1; 9 bases map to TRDD2. The CDR3 consists of 18 residues. Germline CDR1 reads TSWWSYY; CDR2 reads QGS. J lost 5 bases, V lost 4 bases, and 17 bases had no gene match. The CDR3 here is CALGGRTFLRNGPDKLIF. The CDR3 DNA is TGTGCTCTTGGGGGAAGGACCTTCCTACGAAACGGGCCTGATAAACTCATCTTT.

There are a few counts of this clone. The chain links TRDV1 to TRDJ1, with 9 bases fitting TRDD3. Looked up from germline, CDR1 is TSWWSYY and CDR2 is QGS. This CDR3 is built from 20 residues. Germline trimming cut 2 bases from V and 0 bases from J; bases unmatched to any gene: 16. The DNA of the CDR3 is TGTGCTCTTGGGGAATCGTCATTTACTGGGGGACCACAGTACACCGATAAACTCATCTTT. Translation gives CALGESSFTGGPQYTDKLIF.

The rearrangement links TRDV1 to TRDJ1; 9 bases are shared with TRDD3. Per the germline V gene, CDR1 is TSWWSYY and CDR2 is QGS. The CDR3 covers 22 residues. Germline trimming cut 3 bases from V and 0 bases from J; bases unmatched to any gene: 23. CDR3 sequence reads: CALGEEPGGSTTSLVYTDKLIF. In nucleotides, the CDR3 is TGTGCTCTTGGGGAGGAGCCTGGGGGATCTACCACCTCACTCGTGTACACCGATAAACTCATCTTT.

This clone appeared a few times. The junction shows a germline mismatch at one end, possibly a read error. The V and J genes are TRDV1 and TRDJ1, with 12 bases lining up with TRDD3. CDR1 is TSWWSYY and CDR2 is QGS in the germline V gene. This CDR3 is 24 amino acids long. DNA for the CDR3: TGTGCTCCTGGGGAACGAGAGGGTTATACTGGGGGATACAACTCCCCTGTGTACACCGATAAACTCATCTTT. Translated: CAPGEREGYTGGYNSPVYTDKLIF.

This clone was seen more than once but under ten times. The V gene is TRDV1, the J gene TRDJ1; 8 positions match TRDD3. J lost 3 bases, V lost 5 bases, and 20 bases had no gene match. There are 19 residues in the CDR3. Per the germline V gene, CDR1 is TSWWSYY and CDR2 is QGS. The DNA for the CDR3 is TGTGCTCTTGGGAGTCAAGTGCGGCTGTGGGGATACAGCGCCGATAAACTCATCTTT. Encoded protein: CALGSQVRLWGYSADKLIF.

This chain joins TRDV2 and TRDJ2; 9 nucleotides align to TRDD3. The CDR3 length is 17 residues. Trimming removed 8 bases from V and 7 bases from J; junction bases left unmatched: 19. Germline V gene data show CDR1 as GEAIGNYY and CDR2 as EKD. The CDR3 spells CASYRRGDTRRKAQLFF. The CDR3 DNA reads as TGTGCCTCGTACCGTCGGGGGGATACAAGGAGAAAAGCACAACTCTTCTTT.

The chain recombines TRDV1 with TRDJ1; D is perhaps TRDD2 or TRDD3 (9 bases each). V was shortened by 0 bases and J by 0 bases, with 32 bases between the two germline ends. This CDR3 has 23 amino acids. Germline V gene data show CDR1 as TSWWSYY and CDR2 as QGS. The CDR3 loop is CALGELWARPPSYWGKYTDKLIF. As DNA, the CDR3 is TGTGCTCTTGGGGAACTATGGGCTCGGCCCCCTTCCTACTGGGGGAAATACACCGATAAACTCATCTTT.